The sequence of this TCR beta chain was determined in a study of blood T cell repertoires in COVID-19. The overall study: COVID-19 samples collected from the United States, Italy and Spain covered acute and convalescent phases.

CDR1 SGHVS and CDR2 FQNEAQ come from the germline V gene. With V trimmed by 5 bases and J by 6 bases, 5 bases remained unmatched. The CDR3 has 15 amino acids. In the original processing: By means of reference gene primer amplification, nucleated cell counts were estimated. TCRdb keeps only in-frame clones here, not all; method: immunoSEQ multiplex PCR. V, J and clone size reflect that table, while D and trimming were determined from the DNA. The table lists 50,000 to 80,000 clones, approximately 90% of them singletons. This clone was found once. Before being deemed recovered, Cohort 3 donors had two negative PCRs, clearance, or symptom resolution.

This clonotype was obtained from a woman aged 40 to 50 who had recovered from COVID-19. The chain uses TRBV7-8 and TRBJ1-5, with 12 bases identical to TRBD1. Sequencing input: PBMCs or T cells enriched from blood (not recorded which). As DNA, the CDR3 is TGTGCCAGCAGCAGGGACAGGGGGCCCAGTCAGCCCCAGCATTTT. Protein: CASSRDRGPSQPQHF.